This is a list of T cell receptor beta chains from one sample in a study of blood T cell repertoires in COVID-19. Sequenced by immunoSEQ multiplex PCR; TCRdb stores in-frame clones only, minus some. The data contain 200,000 to 300,000 clones, about 88% of them seen just once; the ten biggest clones take up over 1.5%. Sequencing was done on a sample of peripheral blood. The source of these receptors is a man younger than 45 with active or convalescent COVID-19. Both conserved end residues are part of each CDR3.

v_gene,j_gene,CDR3aa
TRBV20-1,TRBJ1-5,CSASPGGGNQPQHF
TRBV9,TRBJ2-1,CASSVAGVNNEQFF
TRBV5-1,TRBJ1-5,CASSPGQGNQPQHF
TRBV4-3,TRBJ1-5,CASSQIVGSQPQHF
TRBV21-1,TRBJ1-5,CASGPTRREQGDKLNQPQHF
TRBV5-5,TRBJ2-3,CASSYASARGSDTQYF
TRBV20-1,TRBJ1-1,CSGTSGVTAFF
TRBV25-1,TRBJ2-1,CASSEYTGGPHNEQFF
TRBV5-1,TRBJ1-6,CASNPGGYNSPLHF
TRBV6-2/TRBV6-3,TRBJ2-3,CASSSLLTDTQYF